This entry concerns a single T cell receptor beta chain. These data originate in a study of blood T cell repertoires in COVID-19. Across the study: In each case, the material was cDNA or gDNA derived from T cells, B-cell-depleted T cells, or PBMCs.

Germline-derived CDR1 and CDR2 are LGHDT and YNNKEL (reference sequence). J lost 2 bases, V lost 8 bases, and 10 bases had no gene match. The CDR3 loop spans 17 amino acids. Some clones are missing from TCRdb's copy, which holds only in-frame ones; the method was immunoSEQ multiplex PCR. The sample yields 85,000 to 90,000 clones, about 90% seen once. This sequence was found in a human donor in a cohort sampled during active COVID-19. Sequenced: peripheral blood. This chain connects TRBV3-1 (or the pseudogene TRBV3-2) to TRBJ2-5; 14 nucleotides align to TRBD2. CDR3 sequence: CASRQGLAGVWQETQYF. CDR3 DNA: TGTGCCAGCCGTCAGGGACTAGCGGGAGTTTGGCAAGAGACCCAGTACTTC.